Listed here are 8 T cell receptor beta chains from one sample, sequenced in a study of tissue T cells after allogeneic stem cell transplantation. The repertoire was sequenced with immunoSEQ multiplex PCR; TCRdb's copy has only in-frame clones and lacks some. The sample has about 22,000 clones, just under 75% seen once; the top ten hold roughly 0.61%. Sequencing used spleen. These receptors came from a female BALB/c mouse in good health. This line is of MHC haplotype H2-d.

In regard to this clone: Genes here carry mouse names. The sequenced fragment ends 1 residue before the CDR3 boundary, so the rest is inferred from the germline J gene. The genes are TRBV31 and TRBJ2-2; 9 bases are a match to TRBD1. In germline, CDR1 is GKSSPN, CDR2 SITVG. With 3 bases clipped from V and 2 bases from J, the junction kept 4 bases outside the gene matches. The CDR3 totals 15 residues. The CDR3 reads CAWRAGTGNTGQLYF. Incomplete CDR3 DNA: TGTGCCTGGAGGGCCGGGACAGGGAACACCGGGCAGCTCTAC.

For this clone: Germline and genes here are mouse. The DNA read from the CDR3 is TGCACCTGCAGTGCCGACATCTATGAACAGTAC. Its protein is CTCSADIYEQY. The whole CDR3 sequence is CTCSADIYEQYF. The gene calls are TRBV1 and TRBJ2-7; unclear D gene. The CDR3 end lies 1 residue beyond the end of the read and is filled in from the germline J gene. This CDR3 is built from 12 residues. V lost 3 bases to trimming and J lost 3 bases, with 6 bases between them. Germline V gene data show CDR1 as NSQYPW and CDR2 as LRSPGD (reference sequence).

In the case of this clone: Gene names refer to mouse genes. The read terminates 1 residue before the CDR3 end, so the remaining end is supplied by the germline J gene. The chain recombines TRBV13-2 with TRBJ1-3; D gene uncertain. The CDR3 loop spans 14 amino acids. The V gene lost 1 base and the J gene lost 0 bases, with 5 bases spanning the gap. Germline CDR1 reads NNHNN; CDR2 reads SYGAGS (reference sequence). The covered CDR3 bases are TGTGCCAGCGGTGATCCTAATTCTGGAAATACGCTCTAT. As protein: CASGDPNSGNTLY. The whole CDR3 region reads CASGDPNSGNTLYF.

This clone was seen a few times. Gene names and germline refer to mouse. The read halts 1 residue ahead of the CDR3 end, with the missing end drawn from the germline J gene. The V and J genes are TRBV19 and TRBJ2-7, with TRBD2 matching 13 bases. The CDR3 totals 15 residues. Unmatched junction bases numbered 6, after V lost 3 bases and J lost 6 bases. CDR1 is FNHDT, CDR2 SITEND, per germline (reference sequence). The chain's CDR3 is CASSTTGDWGGEQYF. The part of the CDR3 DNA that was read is TGTGCCAGCAGTACTACAGGGGACTGGGGGGGTGAACAGTAC.

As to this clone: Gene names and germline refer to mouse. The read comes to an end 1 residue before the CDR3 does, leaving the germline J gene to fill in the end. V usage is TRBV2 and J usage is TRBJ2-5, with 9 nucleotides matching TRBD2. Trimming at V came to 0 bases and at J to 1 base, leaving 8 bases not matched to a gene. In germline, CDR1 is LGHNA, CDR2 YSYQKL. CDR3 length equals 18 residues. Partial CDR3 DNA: TGTGCCAGCAGCCAAGACAATTGGGGGGGCAGGGACCAAGACACCCAGTAC. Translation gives CASSQDNWGGRDQDTQY. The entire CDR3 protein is CASSQDNWGGRDQDTQYF.

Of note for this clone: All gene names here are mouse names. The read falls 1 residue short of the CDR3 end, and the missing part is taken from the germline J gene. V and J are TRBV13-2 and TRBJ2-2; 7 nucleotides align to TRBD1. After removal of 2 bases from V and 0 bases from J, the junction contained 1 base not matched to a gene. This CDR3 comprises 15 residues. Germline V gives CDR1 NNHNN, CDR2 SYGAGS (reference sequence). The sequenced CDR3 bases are TGTGCCAGCGGTGAGGGGACAGCAAACACCGGGCAGCTCTAC. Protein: CASGEGTANTGQLY. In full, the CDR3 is CASGEGTANTGQLYF.

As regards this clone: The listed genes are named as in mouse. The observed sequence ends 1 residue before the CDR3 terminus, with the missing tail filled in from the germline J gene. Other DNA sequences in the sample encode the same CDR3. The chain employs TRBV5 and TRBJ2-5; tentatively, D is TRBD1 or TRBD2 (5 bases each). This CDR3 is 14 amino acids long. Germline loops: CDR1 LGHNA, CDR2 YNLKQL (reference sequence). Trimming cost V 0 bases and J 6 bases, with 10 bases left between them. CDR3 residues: CASSQEGAGDTQYF. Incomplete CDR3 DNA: TGTGCCAGCAGCCAAGAAGGGGCGGGCGACACCCAGTAC.

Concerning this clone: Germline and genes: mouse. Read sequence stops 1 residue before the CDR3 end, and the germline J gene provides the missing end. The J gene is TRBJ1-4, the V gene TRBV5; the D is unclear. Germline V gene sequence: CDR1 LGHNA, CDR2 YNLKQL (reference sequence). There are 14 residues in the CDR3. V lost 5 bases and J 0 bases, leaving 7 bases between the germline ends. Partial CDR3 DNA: TGTGCCAGCAGCGACATCATTTCCAACGAAAGATTATTT. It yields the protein CASSDIISNERLF. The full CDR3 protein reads CASSDIISNERLFF.